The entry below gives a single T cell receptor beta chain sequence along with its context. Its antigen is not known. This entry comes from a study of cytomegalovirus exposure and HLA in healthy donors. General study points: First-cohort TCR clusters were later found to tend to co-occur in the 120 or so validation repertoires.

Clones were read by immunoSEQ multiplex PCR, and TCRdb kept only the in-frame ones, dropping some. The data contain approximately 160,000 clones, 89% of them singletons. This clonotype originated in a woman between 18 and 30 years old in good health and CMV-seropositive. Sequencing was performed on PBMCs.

The CDR3 DNA is TGTGCCAGCAGTTTTGGAGTTGGAGCCCTACTCCCCTACGAGCAGTACTTC. Translation: CASSFGVGALLPYEQYF. The chain links TRBV28 to TRBJ2-7; D ambiguous. The CDR3 spans 17 residues. The germline gives CDR1 MDHEN, CDR2 SYDVKM. Trimming removed 3 bases from V and 2 bases from J, with 20 bases in between.